A single sample is the source of the 16 T cell receptor beta chains below, sequenced in a study of blood T cell repertoires in COVID-19. Profiling relied on immunoSEQ multiplex PCR, and the TCRdb table lists in-frame clones only, not all of them. The profile covers some 50,000 clones, with around nine tenths appearing a single time and roughly 8.4% taken by the ten largest. The sequenced sample consisted of peripheral blood. The receptors were sampled from a woman aged 70 to 79 with active COVID-19.

The V call is TRBV28, the J call TRBJ1-1; D may be TRBD1 (6 bases). The CDR3 extends over 13 amino acids. V lost 6 bases and J 5 bases, leaving 13 bases between the germline ends. CDR1 and CDR2 from the germline V gene are MDHEN and SYDVKM. The DNA of the CDR3 is TGTGCCAGCAGAACCGGGGGGCTTACTGAAGCTTTCTTT. Residues: CASRTGGLTEAFF.

The chain employs TRBV5-1 and TRBJ2-7, with D possibly TRBD1 on 6 matching bases. The CDR3 loop spans 14 amino acids. V dropped 4 bases and J dropped 3 bases, with 14 bases sitting between them. In germline, CDR1 is SGHRS, CDR2 YFSETQ. This CDR3 is CASSDTGTDYEQYF. DNA for the CDR3: TGCGCCAGCAGCGATACAGGGACCGACTACGAGCAGTACTTC.

The table lists this clone with a few counts. This chain joins TRBV27 and TRBJ2-7; D is uncertain. Germline V CDR1 and CDR2: MNHEY, SMNVEV (reference sequence). The ends were cut back, 3 bases at V and 0 bases at J, with 9 bases in the middle. The length of the CDR3 is 14 residues. The chain's CDR3 is CASSFALSSYEQYF. In DNA form, the CDR3 reads TGTGCCAGCAGTTTCGCCCTCAGCTCCTACGAGCAGTACTTC.

The rearrangement links TRBV28 to TRBJ1-2; D is perhaps TRBD1 (6 bases). CDR3 length: 14 amino acids. V lost 5 bases, J lost 4 bases, and 14 bases lay in between. Germline V gene data show CDR1 as MDHEN and CDR2 as SYDVKM. The CDR3 loop reads CASSAPDSTYGYTF. The CDR3 nucleotides read TGTGCCAGCAGTGCGCCGGACAGTACCTATGGCTACACCTTC.

The J gene is TRBJ2-7, the V gene TRBV15; tentative D call: TRBD1 (6 bases). CDR3 length equals 17 residues. The V and J ends lost 3 bases and 2 bases respectively, with 20 bases between them. The germline CDR1 and CDR2 sequences are LNHNV and YYDKDF (reference sequence). CDR3 amino acids: CATSSREERDIAYEQYF. The DNA for the CDR3 is TGTGCCACCAGCAGTCGAGAAGAACGGGACATAGCCTACGAGCAGTACTTC.

The chain carries TRBV10-1 and TRBJ1-1; perhaps TRBD1 as D (5 bases). CDR3 length equals 14 residues. Germline-derived CDR1 and CDR2 are WNHNN and SYGVQD (reference sequence). Between the trimmed V and J ends, which lost 6 bases and 1 base, there was a span of 12 bases. CDR3 nucleotide sequence: TGCGCCAGCAGCAAGGGACTGACGAACACTGAAGCTTTCTTT. Residues: CASSKGLTNTEAFF.

Points on this clone: The junction differs from germline at one of its ends, possibly a read error. The chain employs TRBV6-1 and TRBJ2-7; 8 bases fit TRBD1. Germline CDR1 MNHNS, CDR2 SASEGT. This CDR3 contains 12 residues. CDR3 residues: CASSELPDRVSF. DNA for the CDR3: TGTGCCAGCAGTGAATTACCGGACAGGGTGTCGTTC.

V gene TRBV13 combines with J gene TRBJ2-1; 12 bases fit TRBD1. CDR3 size: 17 residues. Germline loops: CDR1 PRHDT, CDR2 FYEKMQ (reference sequence). The junction had 12 bases not matched to a gene; V was cut back by 4 bases and J by 8 bases. This chain's CDR3 is CASSSPRDRGPSHEQFF. CDR3 DNA: TGTGCCAGCAGCTCCCCTCGGGACAGGGGGCCCTCACATGAGCAGTTCTTC.

The rearrangement uses TRBV10-3 and TRBJ2-3; no definite D call. The CDR3 has 15 residues. The V gene's germline CDR1 is ENHRY and CDR2 SYGVKD. With 0 bases removed from V and 2 bases from J, the gap between germline ends came to 9 bases. The CDR3 spells CAISESPNPTDTQYF. Here the CDR3 DNA reads TGTGCCATCAGTGAGTCGCCTAACCCCACAGATACGCAGTATTTT.

The rearrangement uses TRBV6-6 and TRBJ2-7, with TRBD2 identical over 7 bases. The CDR3 contains 13 residues. With V trimmed by 5 bases and J by 7 bases, 8 bases remained unmatched. CDR1 and CDR2 (germline): MNHNY, SVGAGI (reference sequence). The DNA of the CDR3 is TGTGCCAGCAGTAGGAGGGACTACGGGGAGCAGTACTTC. Translation gives CASSRRDYGEQYF.

The V and J genes are TRBV15 and TRBJ2-5; 12 bases are a match to TRBD2. The CDR3 covers 18 residues. V gave up 5 bases and J gave up 1 base; unmatched junction bases: 11. Germline V gene data show CDR1 as LNHNV and CDR2 as YYDKDF (reference sequence). DNA of the CDR3: TGTGCCACCAGCGGTCCTAGCGGGAGGGCCGTACTCCAAGAGACCCAGTACTTC. Its translation: CATSGPSGRAVLQETQYF.

The chain couples TRBV7-9 to TRBJ1-1, with TRBD1 matching over 9 bases. The V gene's germline CDR1 is SEHNR and CDR2 FQNEAQ (reference sequence). The CDR3 runs to 15 residues. The V gene end was trimmed by 5 bases and the J gene end by 6 bases; junction bases not matched to a gene: 10. CDR3 protein: CASSPPWGTGSEAFF. In DNA form, the CDR3 reads TGTGCCAGCAGCCCCCCCTGGGGGACAGGGTCTGAAGCTTTCTTT.

The CDR3 spells CASSLGLAGYYEQYF. CDR3 nucleotide sequence: TGTGCCAGCTCACTAGGACTAGCGGGTTACTACGAGCAGTACTTC. This sequence joins TRBV18 and TRBJ2-7; 11 bases align to TRBD2. The CDR3 is 15 amino acids. V shed 4 bases and J 3 bases; nucleotides not matched to a gene: 5. CDR1 and CDR2 (germline): KGHSH, LQKENI.

This chain connects TRBV19 to TRBJ2-1; a possible D gene is TRBD2 (6 bases). The germline gives CDR1 LNHDA, CDR2 SQIVND (reference sequence). V lost 5 bases, J lost 3 bases, and 14 bases lay in between. The CDR3 totals 15 residues. CDR3 bases: TGTGCCAGTAGTCCGCCGGGACTGCTCTACAATGAGCAGTTCTTC. Translating it yields CASSPPGLLYNEQFF.

The chain employs TRBV5-1 and TRBJ1-2, with D maybe TRBD1 (6 bases). The CDR3 spans 16 residues. V was pared by 2 bases and J by 5 bases, with 19 bases between. CDR1 is SGHRS, CDR2 YFSETQ, per germline. CDR3: CASSFQDSLRAYGYTF. CDR3 in DNA: TGCGCCAGCAGCTTCCAGGACAGCCTACGGGCATATGGCTACACCTTC.

The V and J genes are TRBV5-4 and TRBJ1-1; possible D gene TRBD1, 5 bases. CDR3 length: 14 amino acids. The V gene lost 2 bases and the J gene lost 0 bases, with 8 bases spanning the gap. Germline V gene data show CDR1 as SGHNT and CDR2 as YYREEE (reference sequence). The CDR3 region is CASSLWGLNTEAFF. The CDR3 DNA reads as TGTGCCAGCAGCTTATGGGGCCTGAACACTGAAGCTTTCTTT.